The 25 T cell receptor beta chains reported below all come from one sample, sequenced in a study of cytomegalovirus exposure and HLA in healthy donors. Amplification used 60 Vbeta primers and 13 Jbeta primers. The repertoire was sequenced with immunoSEQ multiplex PCR; TCRdb's copy has only in-frame clones and lacks some. The sample gives over 150,000 clones, 79% of which show up once; under 2.5% is in the top ten. The specimen was PBMCs. The receptors were gathered from a middle-aged man in good health and CMV-seronegative.

CDR3 sequence: CASSISGLEQFF. The CDR3, as DNA: TGTGCCAGTAGTATCAGCGGACTTGAGCAGTTCTTC. The chain carries TRBV19 and TRBJ2-1, with a possible D match to TRBD2 (5 bases). Germline assignment: CDR1 LNHDA and CDR2 SQIVND (reference sequence). The CDR3 loop spans 12 amino acids. The V and J ends lost 3 bases and 9 bases respectively, with 9 bases between them.

The chain has TRBV29-1 and TRBJ1-1; D is possibly TRBD1 (5 bases). V lost 5 bases to trimming and J lost 6 bases, with 16 bases between them. The CDR3 runs 13 residues. The germline gives CDR1 SQVTM, CDR2 ANQGSEA. CDR3 sequence reads: CSVKRGRGPEAFF. Here the CDR3 DNA reads TGCAGCGTTAAGCGGGGGAGAGGCCCTGAAGCTTTCTTT.

The V call is TRBV5-1, the J call TRBJ2-6, with TRBD1 identical over 7 bases. J gave up 4 bases and V 5 bases, and 6 bases lay outside the gene matches. The germline CDR1 and CDR2 sequences are SGHRS and YFSETQ. The CDR3 is made up of 15 amino acids. The CDR3 coding sequence is TGCGCCAGCAGTACTTCAGGGGGAGGGGCCAACGTCCTGACTTTC. Translating gives CASSTSGGGANVLTF.

V and J are TRBV5-5 and TRBJ2-3, with 9 nucleotides matching TRBD1. The V gene end was trimmed by 9 bases and the J gene end by 4 bases; junction bases not matched to a gene: 12. Germline lookup yields CDR1 SGHKS and CDR2 YYEKEE (reference sequence). The CDR3 has 15 amino acids. The CDR3 protein is CANGDLGTGSDTQYF. In nucleotides, the CDR3 is TGTGCCAACGGGGACTTAGGGACAGGGTCAGATACGCAGTATTTT.

This chain links TRBV18 with TRBJ2-2; perhaps TRBD2 as D (6 bases). V shed 2 bases and J shed 10 bases, with 8 bases lying between them. Germline V gives CDR1 KGHSH, CDR2 LQKENI. The CDR3 is 12 residues long. In DNA, the CDR3 is TGTGCCAGCTCACCAGGGGGACTGGAGCTGTTTTTT. As protein: CASSPGGLELFF.

The chain carries TRBV5-8 and TRBJ2-5; unclear D gene. The assigned J gene may be wrong: the sequence end matches TRBJ2-7 better. The length of the CDR3 is 11 residues. CDR1 is SGHTS, CDR2 YDEGEE, per germline. CDR3 DNA: TGTGCCAGCAGCCTTCCCTACGAGCAGTACTTC. Translation: CASSLPYEQYF.

This rearrangement joins TRBV6-6 to TRBJ1-2; 9 positions match TRBD1. The germline V gene encodes CDR1 MNHNY and CDR2 SVGAGI (reference sequence). The CDR3 runs to 15 residues. Trimming at V came to 7 bases and at J to 6 bases, leaving 12 bases not matched to a gene. The CDR3 loop is CASTEQSGQGHGYTF. The DNA of the CDR3 is TGTGCCAGCACCGAACAGTCGGGACAGGGTCATGGCTACACCTTC.

The chain recombines TRBV4-1 with TRBJ1-5, with D possibly TRBD1 on 6 matching bases. The germline V gene encodes CDR1 MGHRA and CDR2 YSYEKL. The V end was cut by 0 bases, the J end by 5 bases, with 14 bases between. The CDR3 has 16 residues. CDR3 loop: CASSQDRQGLYQPQHF. The CDR3 DNA follows: TGCGCCAGCAGCCAAGATCGGCAGGGGTTGTATCAGCCCCAGCATTTT.

This clone showed up just a few times. The chain combines TRBV29-1 with TRBJ2-5, with D possibly being TRBD1 (6 bases). The germline gives CDR1 SQVTM, CDR2 ANQGSEA. The germline V and J ends were trimmed by 6 bases and 5 bases, with 16 bases remaining between them. CDR3 length: 13 residues. The CDR3 DNA is TGCAGCGTGGGTGAGGGCAGGGGCGAGACCCAGTACTTC. This codes for CSVGEGRGETQYF.

This clone was picked up a small number of times. V and J are TRBV7-8 and TRBJ2-1; 10 bases agree with TRBD2. CDR1 is SGHVS, CDR2 FQNEAQ, per germline. The CDR3 consists of 17 residues. Unmatched junction bases numbered 13, after V lost 5 bases and J lost 6 bases. The chain's CDR3 is CASSPHQLAGKSNEQFF. CDR3 in DNA: TGTGCCAGCAGCCCCCACCAACTAGCGGGAAAATCCAATGAGCAGTTCTTC.

In regard to this clone: The junction and the germline gene differ at one end; a read error may be behind it. The chain employs TRBV10-3 and TRBJ1-2; D is unclear. This CDR3 has 12 amino acids. Germline values: CDR1 ENHRY, CDR2 SYGVKD. CDR3 loop: CASSSAGPGYTF. Written as DNA, the CDR3 is TGTGCCAGCAGTTCGGCTGGGCCTGGCTACACCTTC.

The chain is built from TRBV28 and TRBJ1-5, with a weak D call TRBD1 (6 bases). From germline, CDR1 is MDHEN and CDR2 SYDVKM. This CDR3 spans 14 amino acids. With 8 bases removed from V and 5 bases from J, the gap between germline ends came to 16 bases. CDR3 sequence: CASRPTGQHQPQHF. DNA of the CDR3: TGTGCCAGCCGCCCAACGGGACAACATCAGCCCCAGCATTTT.

J is TRBJ2-7 and V is TRBV5-5, with D possibly being TRBD1 (6 bases). The ends were cut back, 5 bases at V and 12 bases at J, with 27 bases in the middle. The CDR3 is 15 residues long. Germline CDR1 is SGHKS and CDR2 is YYEKEE (reference sequence). In nucleotides, the CDR3 is TGTGCCAGCAGTCGGGAAGCCGGGACAAACTCCCGGGGGTACTTC. It specifies CASSREAGTNSRGYF.

This clone was seen a single time. The chain is built from TRBV28 and TRBJ2-5, with D perhaps matching TRBD2 (6 bases). This CDR3 has 13 residues. Per germline, CDR1 MDHEN and CDR2 SYDVKM. Trimming took 8 bases from V and 5 from J, leaving 15 bases between them. The CDR3 sequence is CASVASVVETQYF. CDR3 sequence (DNA): TGTGCCAGCGTGGCTAGCGTGGTGGAGACCCAGTACTTC.

This chain connects TRBV7-9 to TRBJ2-7; the match to TRBD1 covers 9 bases. Trimming cost V 2 bases and J 7 bases; bases outside gene matches: 15. Germline values: CDR1 SEHNR, CDR2 FQNEAQ (reference sequence). The CDR3 consists of 17 residues. The CDR3 DNA reads as TGTGCCAGCAGCTTATACCCACAGGGGGCTACGGCGGGGGAGCAGTACTTC. It specifies CASSLYPQGATAGEQYF.

The chain joins TRBV13 to TRBJ2-1; 9 nucleotides line up with TRBD1. Unmatched junction bases numbered 4, after V lost 4 bases and J lost 9 bases. The length of the CDR3 is 13 residues. From germline, CDR1 is PRHDT and CDR2 FYEKMQ (reference sequence). CDR3 sequence: CASSSGQGGEQFF. The CDR3 nucleotides are TGTGCCAGCAGCTCGGGACAGGGCGGTGAGCAGTTCTTC.

In regard to this clone: The junction departs from the called germline gene at one end, perhaps through a read error. The chain joins TRBV28 to TRBJ2-4; 8 bases are a match to TRBD1. CDR3 length: 14 residues. The germline V gene has CDR1 MDHEN and CDR2 SYDVKM. CDR3 residues: CASSPTGEKNSQYF. In nucleotides, the CDR3 is TGTGCCAGCAGTCCGACAGGGGAGAAAAACAGTCAGTACTTC. Looking up the rest from reference TRBV28 and TRBJ2-4 gives the full variable domain: DVKVTQSSRYLVKRTGEKVFLECVQDMDHENMFWYRQDPGLGLRLIYFSYDVKMKEKGDIPEGYSVSREKKERFSLILESASTNQTSMYLCASSPTGEKNSQYFGAGTRLSVL.

The chain is built from TRBV19 and TRBJ1-4; D ambiguous. The germline V gene has CDR1 LNHDA and CDR2 SQIVND (reference sequence). V dropped 3 bases and J dropped 8 bases, with 22 bases sitting between them. The CDR3 has 17 residues. CDR3 nucleotide sequence: TGTGCCAGTAGTATCACGGGAACCCCGGGCCAAGGAGAAAAACTGTTTTTT. It specifies CASSITGTPGQGEKLFF.

V and J are TRBV5-1 and TRBJ1-1, with no clear D. V was pared by 4 bases and J by 1 base, with 17 bases between. The CDR3 consists of 16 residues. In germline, CDR1 is SGHRS, CDR2 YFSETQ. The CDR3 DNA sequence: TGCGCCAGCAGCCGCGGTGGCTCTACCGCGAACACTGAAGCTTTCTTT. This translates into CASSRGGSTANTEAFF.

The chain is built from TRBV7-9 and TRBJ2-7, with 14 bases matching TRBD2. The J call may be faulty, since TRBJ2-5 better matches the DNA end. Germline V gene lookup returns CDR1 SEHNR and CDR2 FQNEAQ (reference sequence). This CDR3 is built from 17 residues. CDR3 in amino acids: CASSFPGLAGVGETQYF. In DNA, the CDR3 is TGTGCCAGCAGCTTCCCGGGACTAGCGGGAGTGGGAGAGACCCAGTACTTC.

J is TRBJ1-3 and V is TRBV14; 7 nucleotides match TRBD1. Germline V gene lookup returns CDR1 SGHDN and CDR2 FVKESK. Trimming cost V 4 bases and J 4 bases; bases outside gene matches: 7. This CDR3 has 15 amino acids. As DNA, the CDR3 is TGTGCCAGCAGCCTTGGGACAGACATCGGAAACACCATATATTTT. Amino acids: CASSLGTDIGNTIYF.

The V call is TRBV27, the J call TRBJ2-5; 7 nucleotides match TRBD2. The V segment lost 6 bases and the J segment 4 bases; nucleotides outside the gene matches: 14. Germline V gene data show CDR1 as MNHEY and CDR2 as SMNVEV (reference sequence). The CDR3 contains 16 residues. The CDR3: CASSPRQVAGAETQYF. As DNA, the CDR3 is TGTGCCAGCAGCCCTCGGCAGGTGGCGGGAGCAGAGACCCAGTACTTC.

The chain links TRBV5-6 to TRBJ2-1, with a possible D match to TRBD2 (5 bases). CDR1 and CDR2 (germline): SGHDT, YYEEEE. The CDR3 spans 15 residues. V was cut by 4 bases and J by 2 bases, with 13 bases left in between. CDR3 bases: TGTGCCAGCAGCCTGGACTGGACTGCCTACAATGAGCAGTTCTTC. This gives the protein CASSLDWTAYNEQFF.

The chain is built from TRBV29-1 and TRBJ2-1; 9 nucleotides line up with TRBD2. Germline V gene lookup returns CDR1 SQVTM and CDR2 ANQGSEA. J lost 8 bases, V lost 4 bases, and 12 bases had no gene match. The CDR3 consists of 15 residues. Here the CDR3 reads CSVVGGRAGSYEQFF. In nucleotides, the CDR3 is TGCAGCGTTGTGGGCGGGAGGGCCGGTTCCTATGAGCAGTTCTTC.

CDR3 region: CASSSVSGPSGSDEQFF. The DNA of the CDR3 is TGTGCCAGCAGCTCCGTATCCGGGCCTAGCGGGAGTGATGAGCAGTTCTTC. This rearrangement joins TRBV14 to TRBJ2-1; 10 bases line up with TRBD2. This CDR3 contains 17 residues. CDR1 is SGHDN, CDR2 FVKESK, per germline. The V gene end was trimmed by 5 bases and the J gene end by 8 bases; junction bases not matched to a gene: 15.